This T cell receptor beta chain is from a study of cytomegalovirus exposure and HLA in healthy donors. Notes on this clone: The antigen remains undetermined.

Study outcomes and limitations: Relative to equally common others, HLA-associated TCR beta chains showed greater clonal expansion in a later analysis.

Regarding donors, all were healthy bone marrow donors. Nominal health characterized the donors when sampled, though unrecorded immune exposures were likely. V dropped 5 bases and J dropped 5; count of bases not matched to a gene: 5. This CDR3 comprises 13 residues. Germline assignment: CDR1 SSHAT and CDR2 FNYEAQ (reference sequence). PCR involved 60 Vbeta and 13 Jbeta primers. Sequencing was performed with immunoSEQ multiplex PCR; in TCRdb, only in-frame clones are kept and a portion is missing. The sample holds some 110,000 clones, roughly 80% seen once. The sample was PBMCs. The V and J genes are TRBV7-7 and TRBJ2-5; TRBD1 matches at 7 bases. The source of this sequence is a middle-aged man in good health and CMV-seropositive. The CDR3 is CASSAGTVETQYF. DNA for the CDR3: TGTGCCAGCAGCGCCGGGACAGTGGAGACCCAGTACTTC.